These 15 T cell receptor beta chains originate from one sample sequenced in a study of blood T cell repertoires in COVID-19. TCRdb keeps only in-frame clones here, not all; method: immunoSEQ multiplex PCR. The sample comprises some 120,000 clones, 81% of which are singletons, and roughly a sixth rests with the top ten. Input material: peripheral blood. These receptors were collected from a man aged 25 to 40 with COVID-19, enrolled during active disease.

This chain links TRBV4-3 with TRBJ2-7; D may be TRBD2 (6 bases). There are 13 residues in the CDR3. Germline CDR1 LGHNA, CDR2 YSLEER. Trimming left V 3 bases short and J 1 base short, with 7 bases between. This CDR3 is CASSQGRSYEQYF. In nucleotides, the CDR3 is TGCGCCAGCAGCCAGGGGAGGTCCTACGAGCAGTACTTC.

V usage is TRBV30 and J usage is TRBJ1-3; D uncertain. The length of the CDR3 is 11 residues. Germline loops: CDR1 GTSNPN, CDR2 SVGIG (reference sequence). The CDR3 coding sequence is TGTGCTCGGAGCTCTGGAAACACCATATATTTT. The encoded protein is CARSSGNTIYF.

The chain has TRBV19 and TRBJ1-5; possible D gene TRBD1, 6 bases. Trimming left V 3 bases short and J 3 bases short, with 15 bases between. Germline V CDR1 and CDR2: LNHDA, SQIVND (reference sequence). The CDR3 runs 16 residues. CDR3 sequence: CASSIRGGRNNQPQHF. The CDR3 DNA is TGTGCCAGTAGTATTAGAGGGGGACGGAACAATCAGCCCCAGCATTTT.

V usage is TRBV7-9 and J usage is TRBJ2-3; 11 bases align to TRBD2. The CDR3 length is 16 residues. J was trimmed by 4 bases and V by 5 bases; bases with no gene match: 8. Germline CDR1 is SEHNR and CDR2 is FQNEAQ (reference sequence). CDR3 region: CASSHIAGGLADTQYF. CDR3 nucleotides: TGTGCCAGCAGCCACATAGCGGGAGGGCTGGCAGATACGCAGTATTTT.

CDR3 in amino acids: CSASITSGAYEQYF. The DNA for the CDR3 is TGCAGTGCTAGTATCACTAGCGGGGCCTACGAGCAGTACTTC. The chain carries TRBV20-1 and TRBJ2-7; 10 bases fit TRBD2. Germline assignment: CDR1 DFQATT and CDR2 SNEGSKA (reference sequence). CDR3 length: 14 residues. Germline trimming cut 3 bases from V and 2 bases from J; bases unmatched to any gene: 4.

The chain has TRBV7-6 and TRBJ2-1, with 8 bases aligning to TRBD2. The J segment lost 7 bases and the V segment lost 3 bases, leaving 17 bases of the junction unmatched. Germline V gene data show CDR1 as SGHVS and CDR2 as FNYEAQ. This CDR3 has 18 amino acids. The CDR3 loop reads CASSLPGDAGGSLNEQFF. The CDR3 nucleotides are TGTGCCAGCAGCTTGCCGGGTGACGCGGGAGGATCATTAAATGAGCAGTTCTTC.

The chain carries TRBV9 and TRBJ2-1, with 10 bases fitting TRBD2. Germline-derived CDR1 and CDR2 are SGDLS and YYNGEE. J gave up 3 bases and V 4 bases, and 7 bases lay outside the gene matches. This CDR3 has 16 amino acids. This CDR3 reads CASSPSSGSLYNEQFF. The CDR3 coding sequence is TGTGCCAGCAGCCCCTCTAGCGGGAGTCTCTACAATGAGCAGTTCTTC.

In its sample, this clone was seen a few times. The chain carries TRBV9 and TRBJ2-1; 11 nucleotides agree with TRBD1. The CDR3 is 16 amino acids. V was pared by 4 bases and J by 5 bases, with 8 bases of the junction left unmatched. The germline CDR1 and CDR2 sequences are SGDLS and YYNGEE. The chain's CDR3 is CASSPRTGGANNEQFF. The CDR3 coding sequence is TGTGCCAGCAGCCCAAGGACAGGGGGCGCAAACAATGAGCAGTTCTTC.

V usage is TRBV28 and J usage is TRBJ1-2; 12 bases fit TRBD1. The V and J ends lost 5 bases and 0 bases, in that order; junction bases with no gene match: 4. CDR3 length equals 16 residues. CDR1 is MDHEN, CDR2 SYDVKM, per germline. CDR3 in amino acids: CASSPGQGAANYGYTF. The CDR3 DNA is TGTGCCAGCAGTCCGGGACAGGGGGCCGCTAACTATGGCTACACCTTC.

The rearrangement links TRBV6-5 to TRBJ1-1; a possible D gene is TRBD1 (6 bases). Germline values: CDR1 MNHEY, CDR2 SVGAGI. V shed 2 bases and J shed 5 bases, with 9 bases lying between them. The CDR3 consists of 13 residues. The CDR3 nucleotides are TGTGCCAGCAGTTACACAGGGTGGACTGAAGCTTTCTTT. Translating gives CASSYTGWTEAFF.

The rearrangement links TRBV4-1 to TRBJ1-5; TRBD1 is a possible D gene (6 bases). The ends were cut back, 3 bases at V and 6 bases at J, with 18 bases in the middle. The germline V gene has CDR1 MGHRA and CDR2 YSYEKL. The CDR3 loop spans 16 amino acids. The chain's CDR3 is CASSHEWGGRPQPQHF. For the CDR3, the DNA is TGCGCCAGCAGCCATGAATGGGGGGGGCGGCCTCAGCCCCAGCATTTT.

This clone was counted many times. The chain carries TRBV18 and TRBJ2-7; weak D call: TRBD1 (7 bases). Germline lookup yields CDR1 KGHSH and CDR2 LQKENI. V was trimmed by 5 bases and J by 4 bases, leaving 18 bases between them. The CDR3 consists of 15 residues. The CDR3: CASSSRQGGGYEQYF. The DNA for the CDR3 is TGTGCCAGCTCATCTCGACAGGGTGGGGGGTACGAGCAGTACTTC.

J is TRBJ2-3 and V is TRBV5-8, with D possibly matching TRBD1 (6 bases). CDR3 length equals 15 residues. Germline V CDR1 and CDR2: SGHTS, YDEGEE. Trimming pared 7 bases from V and 6 bases from J, leaving 21 bases between. CDR3 bases: TGTGCCAGCTTGACTTTGACAGGTTTTATGGATACGCAGTATTTT. This translates into CASLTLTGFMDTQYF.

The DNA for the CDR3 is TGTGCCAGCAGCCCGCTGACAGGGGGCGAGCAGTACTTC. Translated: CASSPLTGGEQYF. This chain connects TRBV3-1 (or the pseudogene TRBV3-2) to TRBJ2-7; TRBD1 aligns across 9 bases. The germline CDR1 and CDR2 sequences are LGHDT and YNNKEL (reference sequence). This CDR3 has 13 residues. J lost 6 bases, V lost 4 bases, and 4 bases had no gene match.

The rearrangement joins TRBV30 to TRBJ2-1; the match to TRBD1 covers 10 bases. The CDR3 sequence is 14 residues long. CDR1 GTSNPN and CDR2 SVGIG come from the germline V gene (reference sequence). V dropped 4 bases and J dropped 6; count of bases not matched to a gene: 6. As DNA, the CDR3 is TGTGCCTGGAACCAGGGACAGGGGCCCAATGAGCAGTTCTTC. Translating it yields CAWNQGQGPNEQFF.